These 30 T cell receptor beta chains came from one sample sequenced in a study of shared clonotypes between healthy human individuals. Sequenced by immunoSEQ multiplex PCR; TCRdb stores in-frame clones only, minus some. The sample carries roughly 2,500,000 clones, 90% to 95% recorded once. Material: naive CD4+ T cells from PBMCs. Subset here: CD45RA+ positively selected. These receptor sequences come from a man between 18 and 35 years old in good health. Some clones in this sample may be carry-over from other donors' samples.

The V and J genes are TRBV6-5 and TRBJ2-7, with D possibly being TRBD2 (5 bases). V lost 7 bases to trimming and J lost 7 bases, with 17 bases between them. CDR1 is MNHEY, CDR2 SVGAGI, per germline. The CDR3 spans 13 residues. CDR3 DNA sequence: TGTGCCAGCAACCAGAGGCTGACGGGAGAGCAGTACTTC. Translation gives CASNQRLTGEQYF.

CDR3 residues: CASSETSADTQYF. CDR3 nucleotide sequence: TGTGCCAGCAGCGAGACTAGCGCAGATACGCAGTATTTT. The J gene is TRBJ2-3, the V gene TRBV7-9; 8 nucleotides agree with TRBD2. Unmatched junction bases numbered 2, after V lost 5 bases and J lost 4 bases. Germline-derived CDR1 and CDR2 are SEHNR and FQNEAQ (reference sequence). This CDR3 is built from 13 residues.

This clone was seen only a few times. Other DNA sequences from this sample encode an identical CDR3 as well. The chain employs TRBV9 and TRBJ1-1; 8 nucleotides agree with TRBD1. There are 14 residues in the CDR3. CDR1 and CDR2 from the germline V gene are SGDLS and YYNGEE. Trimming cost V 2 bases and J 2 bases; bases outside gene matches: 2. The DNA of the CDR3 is TGTGCCAGCAGCGTCACAGGGGGAAACACTGAAGCTTTCTTT. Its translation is CASSVTGGNTEAFF.

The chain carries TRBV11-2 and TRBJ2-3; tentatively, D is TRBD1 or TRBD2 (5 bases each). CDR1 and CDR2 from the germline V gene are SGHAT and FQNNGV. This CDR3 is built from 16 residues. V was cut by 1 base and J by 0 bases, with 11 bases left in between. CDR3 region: CASSLVRGTSTDTQYF. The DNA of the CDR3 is TGTGCCAGCAGCTTAGTGAGGGGAACTAGCACAGATACGCAGTATTTT.

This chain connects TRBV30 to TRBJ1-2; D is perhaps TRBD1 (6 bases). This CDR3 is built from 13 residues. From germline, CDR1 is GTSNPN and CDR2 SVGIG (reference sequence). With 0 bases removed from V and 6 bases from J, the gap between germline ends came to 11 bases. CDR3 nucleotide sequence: TGTGCCTGGAGTGTAGGGCCAGGGGATGGCTACACCTTC. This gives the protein CAWSVGPGDGYTF.

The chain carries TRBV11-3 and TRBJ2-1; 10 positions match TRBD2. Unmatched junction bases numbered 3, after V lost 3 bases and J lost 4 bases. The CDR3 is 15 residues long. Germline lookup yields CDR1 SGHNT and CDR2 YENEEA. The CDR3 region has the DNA TGTGCCAGCAGCTTGGGTAGCGGGGGGTACAATGAGCAGTTCTTC. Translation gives CASSLGSGGYNEQFF.

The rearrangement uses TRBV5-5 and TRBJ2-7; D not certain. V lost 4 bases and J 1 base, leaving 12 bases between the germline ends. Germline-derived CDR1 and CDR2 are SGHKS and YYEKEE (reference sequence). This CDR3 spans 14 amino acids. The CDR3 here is CASSLTVPSYEQYF. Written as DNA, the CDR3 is TGTGCCAGCAGCCTGACGGTCCCGTCCTACGAGCAGTACTTC. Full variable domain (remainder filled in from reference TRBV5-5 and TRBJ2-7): DAGVTQSPTHLIKTRGQQVTLRCSPISGHKSVSWYQQVLGQGPQFIFQYYEKEERGRGNFPDRFSARQFPNYSSELNVNALLLGDSALYLCASSLTVPSYEQYFGPGTRLTVT.

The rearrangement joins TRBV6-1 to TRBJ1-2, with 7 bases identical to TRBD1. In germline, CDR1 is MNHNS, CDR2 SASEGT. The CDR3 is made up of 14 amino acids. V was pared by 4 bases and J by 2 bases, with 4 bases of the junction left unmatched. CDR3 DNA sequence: TGTGCCAGCAGTGCAGGGGGATCCAACTATGGCTACACCTTC. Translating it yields CASSAGGSNYGYTF.

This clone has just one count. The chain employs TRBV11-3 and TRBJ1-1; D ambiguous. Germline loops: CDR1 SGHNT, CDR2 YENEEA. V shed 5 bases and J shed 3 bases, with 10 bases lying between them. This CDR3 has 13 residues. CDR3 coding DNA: TGTGCCAGCAGCCCCGGCCTTTACACTGAAGCTTTCTTT. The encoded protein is CASSPGLYTEAFF.

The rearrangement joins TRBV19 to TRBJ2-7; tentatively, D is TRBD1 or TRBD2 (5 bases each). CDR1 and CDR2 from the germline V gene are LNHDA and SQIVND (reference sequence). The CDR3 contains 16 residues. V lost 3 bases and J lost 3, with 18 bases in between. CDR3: CASSIGFRGSRYEQYF. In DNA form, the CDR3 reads TGTGCCAGTAGTATTGGGTTCCGGGGCAGTCGCTACGAGCAGTACTTC. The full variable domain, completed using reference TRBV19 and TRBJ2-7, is DGGITQSPKYLFRKEGQNVTLSCEQNLNHDAMYWYRQDPGQGLRLIYYSQIVNDFQKGDIAEGYSVSREKKESFPLTVTSAQKNPTAFYLCASSIGFRGSRYEQYFGPGTRLTVT.

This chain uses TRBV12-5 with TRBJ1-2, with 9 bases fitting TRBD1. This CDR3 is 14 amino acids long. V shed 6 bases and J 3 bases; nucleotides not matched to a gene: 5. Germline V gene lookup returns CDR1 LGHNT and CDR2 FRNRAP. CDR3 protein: CASGLGDRDYGYTF. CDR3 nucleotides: TGTGCTAGTGGCCTAGGGGACAGGGACTATGGCTACACCTTC.

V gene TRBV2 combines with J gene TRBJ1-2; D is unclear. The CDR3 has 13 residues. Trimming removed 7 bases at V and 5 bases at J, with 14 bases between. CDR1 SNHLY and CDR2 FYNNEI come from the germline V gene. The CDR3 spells CASTPEQLYGYTF. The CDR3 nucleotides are TGTGCCAGCACCCCGGAACAGCTTTATGGCTACACCTTC.

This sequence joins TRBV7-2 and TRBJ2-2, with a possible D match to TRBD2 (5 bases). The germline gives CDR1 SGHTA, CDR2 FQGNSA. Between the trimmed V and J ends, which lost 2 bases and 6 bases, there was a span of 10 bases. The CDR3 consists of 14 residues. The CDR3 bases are TGTGCCAGCAGCTTAATGCTCGGGGCCGGGGAGCTGTTTTTT. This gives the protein CASSLMLGAGELFF.

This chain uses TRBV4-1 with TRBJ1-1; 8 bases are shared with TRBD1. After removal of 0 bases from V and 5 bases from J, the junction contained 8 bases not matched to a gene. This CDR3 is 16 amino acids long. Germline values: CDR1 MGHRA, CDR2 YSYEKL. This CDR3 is CASSQDPGTGGTEAFF. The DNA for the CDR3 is TGCGCCAGCAGCCAAGATCCCGGGACAGGAGGGACTGAAGCTTTCTTT.

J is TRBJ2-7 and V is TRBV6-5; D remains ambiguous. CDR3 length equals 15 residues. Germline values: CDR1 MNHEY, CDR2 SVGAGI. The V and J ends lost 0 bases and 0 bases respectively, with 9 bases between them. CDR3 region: CASSYSNTYSYEQYF. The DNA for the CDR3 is TGTGCCAGCAGTTACTCAAACACCTACTCCTACGAGCAGTACTTC.

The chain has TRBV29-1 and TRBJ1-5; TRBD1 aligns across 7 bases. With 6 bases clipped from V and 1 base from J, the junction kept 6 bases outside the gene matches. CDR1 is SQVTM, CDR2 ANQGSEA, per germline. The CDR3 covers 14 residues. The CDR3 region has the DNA TGCAGCGTGATACCGACAGGGAGCAATCAGCCCCAGCATTTT. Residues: CSVIPTGSNQPQHF.

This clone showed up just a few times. CDR3 loop: CASSLVHYGYTF. CDR3 nucleotide sequence: TGTGCCAGCAGCTTAGTACACTATGGCTACACCTTC. The rearrangement uses TRBV7-9 and TRBJ1-2; D ambiguous. This CDR3 has 12 residues. Germline assignment: CDR1 SEHNR and CDR2 FQNEAQ (reference sequence). Trimming removed 1 base from V and 3 bases from J, with 3 bases in between.

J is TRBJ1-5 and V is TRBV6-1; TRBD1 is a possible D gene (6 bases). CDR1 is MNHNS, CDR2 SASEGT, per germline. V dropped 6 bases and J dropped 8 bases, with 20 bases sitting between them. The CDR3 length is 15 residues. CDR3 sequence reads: CASSGRGGATEPQHF. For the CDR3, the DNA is TGTGCCAGCAGCGGAAGAGGGGGGGCGACGGAGCCCCAGCATTTT.

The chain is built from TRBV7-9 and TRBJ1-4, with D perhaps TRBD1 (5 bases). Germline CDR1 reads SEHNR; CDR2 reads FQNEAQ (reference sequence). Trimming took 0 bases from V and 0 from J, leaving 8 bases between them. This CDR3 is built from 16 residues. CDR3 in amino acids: CASSLAKGATNEKLFF. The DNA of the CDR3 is TGTGCCAGCAGCTTAGCGAAAGGGGCAACTAATGAAAAACTGTTTTTT.

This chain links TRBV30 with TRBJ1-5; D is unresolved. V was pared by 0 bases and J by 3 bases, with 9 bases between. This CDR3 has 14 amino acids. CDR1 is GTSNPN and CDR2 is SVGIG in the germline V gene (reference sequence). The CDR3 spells CAWSVLEVNQPQHF. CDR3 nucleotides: TGTGCCTGGAGTGTACTGGAGGTCAATCAGCCCCAGCATTTT.

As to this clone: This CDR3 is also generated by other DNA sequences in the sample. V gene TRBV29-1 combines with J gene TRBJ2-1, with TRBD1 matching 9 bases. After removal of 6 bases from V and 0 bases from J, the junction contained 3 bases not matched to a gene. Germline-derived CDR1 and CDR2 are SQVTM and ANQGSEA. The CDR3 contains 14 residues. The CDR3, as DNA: TGCAGCGTGGGACAGGGAAGCTCCTACAATGAGCAGTTCTTC. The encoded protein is CSVGQGSSYNEQFF.

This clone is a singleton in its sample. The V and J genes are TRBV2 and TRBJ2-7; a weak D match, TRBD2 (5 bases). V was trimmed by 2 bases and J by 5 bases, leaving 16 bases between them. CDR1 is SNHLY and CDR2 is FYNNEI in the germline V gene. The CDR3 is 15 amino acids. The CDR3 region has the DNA TGTGCCAGCAGTGAATTGCGGGTGAGCCTCCACGAGCAGTACTTC. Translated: CASSELRVSLHEQYF.

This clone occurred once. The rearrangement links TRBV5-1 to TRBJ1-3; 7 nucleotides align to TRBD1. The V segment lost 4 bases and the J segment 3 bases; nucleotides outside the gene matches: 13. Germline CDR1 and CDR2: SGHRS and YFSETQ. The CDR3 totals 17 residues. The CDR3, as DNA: TGCGCCAGCAGCGGAACCCCGGGACAGCGCTTTGGAAACACCATATATTTT. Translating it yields CASSGTPGQRFGNTIYF. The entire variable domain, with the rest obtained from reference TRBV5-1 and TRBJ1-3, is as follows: KAGVTQTPRYLIKTRGQQVTLSCSPISGHRSVSWYQQTPGQGLQFLFEYFSETQRNKGNFPGRFSGRQFSNSRSEMNVSTLELGDSALYLCASSGTPGQRFGNTIYFGEGSWLTVV.

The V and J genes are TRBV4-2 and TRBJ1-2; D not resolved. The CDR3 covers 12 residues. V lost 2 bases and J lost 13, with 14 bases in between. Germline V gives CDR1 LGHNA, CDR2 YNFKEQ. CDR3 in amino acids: CASSQQSGYATF. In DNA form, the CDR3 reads TGTGCCAGCAGCCAACAATCCGGCTATGCCACCTTC.

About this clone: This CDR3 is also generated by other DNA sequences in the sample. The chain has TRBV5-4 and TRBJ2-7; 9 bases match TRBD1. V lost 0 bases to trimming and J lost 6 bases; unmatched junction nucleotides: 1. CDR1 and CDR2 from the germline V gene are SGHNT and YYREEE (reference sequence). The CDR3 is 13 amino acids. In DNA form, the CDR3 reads TGTGCCAGCAGCTTGGGACAGGGGGGCGAGCAGTACTTC. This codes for CASSLGQGGEQYF.

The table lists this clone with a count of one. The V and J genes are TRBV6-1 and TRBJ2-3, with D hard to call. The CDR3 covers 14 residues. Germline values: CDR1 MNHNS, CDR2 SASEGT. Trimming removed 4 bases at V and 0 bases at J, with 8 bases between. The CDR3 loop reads CASSGQVSTDTQYF. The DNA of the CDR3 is TGTGCCAGCAGTGGGCAGGTTAGCACAGATACGCAGTATTTT.

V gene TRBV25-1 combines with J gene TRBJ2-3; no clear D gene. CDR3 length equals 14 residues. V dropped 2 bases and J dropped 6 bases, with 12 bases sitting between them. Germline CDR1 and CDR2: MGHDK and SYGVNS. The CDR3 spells CASSEPGRADTQYF. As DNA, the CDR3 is TGTGCCAGCAGTGAACCGGGCCGGGCCGATACGCAGTATTTT.

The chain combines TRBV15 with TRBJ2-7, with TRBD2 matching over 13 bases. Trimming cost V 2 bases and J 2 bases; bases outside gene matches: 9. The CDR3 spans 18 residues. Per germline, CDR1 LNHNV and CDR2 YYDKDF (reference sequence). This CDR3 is CATSRPQGLAGPTYEQYF. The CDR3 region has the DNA TGTGCCACCAGCAGACCCCAGGGACTAGCGGGACCCACCTACGAGCAGTACTTC.

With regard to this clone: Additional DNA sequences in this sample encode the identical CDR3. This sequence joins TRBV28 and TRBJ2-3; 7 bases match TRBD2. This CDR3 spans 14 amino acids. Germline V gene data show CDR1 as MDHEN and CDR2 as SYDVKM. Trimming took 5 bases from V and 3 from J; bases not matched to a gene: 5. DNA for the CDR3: TGTGCCAGCAGTCCCGCCGGGGGGACAGATACGCAGTATTTT. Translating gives CASSPAGGTDTQYF.

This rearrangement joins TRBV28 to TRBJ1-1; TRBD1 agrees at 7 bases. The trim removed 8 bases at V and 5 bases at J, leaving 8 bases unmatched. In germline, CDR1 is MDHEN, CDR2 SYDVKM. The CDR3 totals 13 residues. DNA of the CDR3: TGTGCCAGCGTGACAGGGAGTGAAACTGAAGCTTTCTTT. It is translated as CASVTGSETEAFF.